The present T cell receptor beta chain was sequenced within a study of blood T cell repertoires in COVID-19. As for the study in general: There were acute and convalescent COVID-19 samples, and they came from the United States, Italy and Spain. In each case, the material was cDNA or gDNA derived from T cells, B-cell-depleted T cells, or PBMCs.

Patients in Seattle were enrolled during active infection, then followed longitudinally. Original processing methods: Estimation of nucleated cell counts relied on the amplification of reference gene primers. Libraries were prepared by immunoSEQ multiplex PCR; TCRdb keeps only in-frame clonotypes and omits some of them. The V and J calls and clone size are taken from that table; D and trimming were inferred from the DNA. The sample contains 140,000 or so clones, 70% to 80% of which appear only once. The source material was peripheral blood. The receptor comes from a woman between 65 and 79 years old with COVID-19, enrolled during active disease.

The CDR3 coding sequence is TGCGCCAGCGGTTCTGACAGGGGCACTGGGGATAATTCACCCCTCCACTTT. Amino acids: CASGSDRGTGDNSPLHF. The chain recombines TRBV4-1 with TRBJ1-6; 8 bases are a match to TRBD1. J was trimmed by 5 bases and V by 8 bases; bases with no gene match: 14. This CDR3 contains 17 residues. CDR1 MGHRA and CDR2 YSYEKL come from the germline V gene.